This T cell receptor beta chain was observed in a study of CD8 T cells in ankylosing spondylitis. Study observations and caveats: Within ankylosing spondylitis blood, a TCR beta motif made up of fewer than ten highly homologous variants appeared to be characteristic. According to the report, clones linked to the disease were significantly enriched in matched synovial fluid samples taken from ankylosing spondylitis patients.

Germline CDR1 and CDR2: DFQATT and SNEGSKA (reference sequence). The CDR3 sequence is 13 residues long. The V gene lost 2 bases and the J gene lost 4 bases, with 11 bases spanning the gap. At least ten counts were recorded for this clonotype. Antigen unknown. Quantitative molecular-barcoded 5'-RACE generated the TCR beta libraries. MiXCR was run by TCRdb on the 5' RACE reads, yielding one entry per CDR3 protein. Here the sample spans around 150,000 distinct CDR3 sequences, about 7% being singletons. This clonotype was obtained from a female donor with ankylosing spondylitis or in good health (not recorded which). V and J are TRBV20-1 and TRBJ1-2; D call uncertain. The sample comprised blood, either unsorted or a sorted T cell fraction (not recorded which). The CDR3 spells CSARFILGYGYTF. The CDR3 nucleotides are TGCAGTGCTAGATTCATCCTGGGCTATGGCTACACCTTC.